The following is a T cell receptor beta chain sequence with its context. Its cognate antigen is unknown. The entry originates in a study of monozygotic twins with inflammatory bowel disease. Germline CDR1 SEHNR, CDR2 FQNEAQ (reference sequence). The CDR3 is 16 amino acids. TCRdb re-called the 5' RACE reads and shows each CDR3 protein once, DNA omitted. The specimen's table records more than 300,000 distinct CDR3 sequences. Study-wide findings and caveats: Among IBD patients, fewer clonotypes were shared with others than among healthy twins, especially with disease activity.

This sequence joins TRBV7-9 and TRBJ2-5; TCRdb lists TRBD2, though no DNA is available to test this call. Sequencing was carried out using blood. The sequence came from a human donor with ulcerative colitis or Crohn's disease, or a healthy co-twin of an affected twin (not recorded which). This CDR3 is CASSPNLGLGHKTQYF.